Listed here are 32 T cell receptor beta chains from one sample, sequenced in a study of T-cell reconstitution after alpha-beta-depleted transplantation in children listed by TCRdb under 2016. Library generation was performed with PCR. Sequencing instrument: Illumina HiSeq 2500. TCR library preparation used molecular barcoding, with unique molecular identifiers applied to normalize quantification of the TCRbeta repertoire. TCRdb passed the public sequencing reads through fastp at Q25 and MiXCR, retaining productive beta sequences. CDR3 protein sequences are deduplicated, and each keeps its most common genes and DNA. Present in this sample are hundreds of thousands of distinct CDR3 sequences, about an eighth of which were seen just once. The ten largest account for roughly 2.3% of the sample. Explained via the paper, the treatment or condition label denotes: allogeneic hematopoietic cell transplantation with graft depleted of TCRalphabeta T cells and CD19 B cells.

Sequencing was performed on PBMCs, mostly from graft donor cells, taken 360 days after TCRalphabeta/CD19-depleted stem cell transplant. The receptors here all came from a male patient aged 10 to 17 who had a stem cell transplant for acute myeloid leukemia, so the T cells may come from the graft donor.

The rearrangement uses TRBV5-1 and TRBJ2-7, with D unclear. The CDR3 has 14 residues. Germline assignment: CDR1 SGHRS and CDR2 YFSETQ. The V gene lost 2 bases and the J gene lost 2 bases, with 11 bases spanning the gap. The CDR3 nucleotides read TGCGCCAGCAGCTTTTCTGGGATCACCTACGAGCAGTACTTC. Translating gives CASSFSGITYEQYF.

The rearrangement joins TRBV5-1 to TRBJ2-6; D gene ambiguous. Germline V gives CDR1 SGHRS, CDR2 YFSETQ. This CDR3 has 16 amino acids. Trimming pared 2 bases from V and 0 bases from J, leaving 9 bases between. The CDR3 is CASSFTPPSGANVLTF. CDR3 DNA: TGCGCCAGCAGCTTCACACCGCCCTCTGGGGCCAACGTCCTGACTTTC.

This clonotype was observed a handful of times. V and J are TRBV27 and TRBJ1-1; 9 bases line up with TRBD1. The V gene's germline CDR1 is MNHEY and CDR2 SMNVEV (reference sequence). This CDR3 is built from 15 residues. V was clipped by 2 bases and J by 5 bases; unmatched bases: 6. The CDR3 DNA reads TGTGCCAGCAGTTTACCCGGACAGGGGAGAACTGAAGCTTTCTTT. Encoded protein: CASSLPGQGRTEAFF.

Sample share makes this clonotype medium-sized. This rearrangement joins TRBV3-1 to TRBJ2-5; a weak D match, TRBD2 (5 bases). V dropped 0 bases and J dropped 2 bases, with 16 bases sitting between them. Germline assignment: CDR1 LGHDT and CDR2 YNNKEL (reference sequence). The CDR3 contains 17 residues. As DNA, the CDR3 is TGTGCCAGCAGCCAAGACAGGAGCGGAGCCGGGCAAGAGACCCAGTACTTC. Its translation is CASSQDRSGAGQETQYF.

A few counts support this clonotype. This chain connects TRBV5-1 to TRBJ2-5; possibly TRBD1 for D (6 bases). There are 15 residues in the CDR3. CDR1 is SGHRS and CDR2 is YFSETQ in the germline V gene. V was pared by 0 bases and J by 5 bases, with 14 bases between. CDR3 loop: CASSLVRTVRETQYF. The DNA for the CDR3 is TGCGCCAGCAGCTTGGTTCGGACAGTAAGGGAGACCCAGTACTTC.

This clonotype was observed a handful of times. The chain carries TRBV20-1 and TRBJ2-1; 16 bases fit TRBD2. The ends lost 3 bases at V and 0 bases at J; junction bases unmatched: 11. The CDR3 covers 20 residues. Looked up from germline, CDR1 is DFQATT and CDR2 is SNEGSKA (reference sequence). This CDR3 reads CSARVAGTSGRGSSYNEQFF. The CDR3 region has the DNA TGCAGTGCTAGGGTCGCCGGGACTAGCGGGAGGGGCAGCTCCTACAATGAGCAGTTCTTC.

This chain links TRBV4-3 with TRBJ2-3; D not resolved. V gave up 3 bases and J gave up 1 base, with 8 bases separating them. The CDR3 length is 14 residues. Germline loops: CDR1 LGHNA, CDR2 YSLEER. Here the CDR3 DNA reads TGCGCCAGCAGCCATGGCGACGGCACAGATACGCAGTATTTT. Residues: CASSHGDGTDTQYF.

The rearrangement joins TRBV7-3 to TRBJ2-3; 7 bases line up with TRBD2. This CDR3 contains 17 residues. J lost 3 bases, V lost 5 bases, and 14 bases had no gene match. The germline CDR1 and CDR2 sequences are SGHTA and FQGTGA. CDR3 region: CASSPNGLAAVTDTQYF. CDR3 DNA sequence: TGTGCCAGCAGCCCAAACGGCCTAGCGGCGGTAACAGATACGCAGTATTTT.

This clonotype was detected many times. The rearrangement joins TRBV7-9 to TRBJ2-7, with 8 bases matching TRBD1. From germline, CDR1 is SEHNR and CDR2 FQNEAQ (reference sequence). Losses at the gene ends were 2 bases for V and 0 bases for J; bases not matched to a gene: 3. The CDR3 covers 15 residues. CDR3 sequence reads: CASSLRQGISYEQYF. The CDR3, as DNA: TGTGCCAGCAGCTTACGACAGGGGATCTCCTACGAGCAGTACTTC.

The chain uses TRBV5-1 and TRBJ2-5; 7 positions match TRBD1. The trim removed 6 bases at V and 4 bases at J, leaving 12 bases unmatched. There are 15 residues in the CDR3. In germline, CDR1 is SGHRS, CDR2 YFSETQ. CDR3 sequence: CASNLMTGIGETQYF. The CDR3 nucleotides read TGCGCCAGCAACTTAATGACAGGGATTGGAGAGACCCAGTACTTC.

This rearrangement joins TRBV29-1 to TRBJ1-2; TRBD1 matches 9 bases. Germline CDR1 reads SQVTM; CDR2 reads ANQGSEA. The CDR3 length is 14 residues. Losses at the gene ends were 4 bases for V and 4 bases for J; bases not matched to a gene: 7. The CDR3 DNA reads TGCAGCGTTGTGGACAGGGGAGTTGCCTATGGCTACACCTTC. Protein product: CSVVDRGVAYGYTF.

V is TRBV7-2 and J is TRBJ1-6; D perhaps matches TRBD1 (5 bases). The germline V gene has CDR1 SGHTA and CDR2 FQGNSA. V lost 5 bases and J 6 bases, leaving 14 bases between the germline ends. The CDR3 length is 15 residues. The CDR3 coding sequence is TGTGCCAGCAGCAGGGAAATGGGACTTAATTCACCCCTCCACTTT. As protein: CASSREMGLNSPLHF.

This clonotype was counted many times. The rearrangement uses TRBV28 and TRBJ2-7, with TRBD1 matching over 11 bases. The CDR3 loop spans 15 amino acids. V shed 3 bases, J shed 2 bases, and the junction held 3 bases outside the gene matches. Germline-derived CDR1 and CDR2 are MDHEN and SYDVKM. Here the CDR3 DNA reads TGTGCCAGCAGTTTCTTGGGACAGGGGGCCTACGAGCAGTACTTC. Its translation: CASSFLGQGAYEQYF. Using reference TRBV28 and TRBJ2-7 for the parts outside the CDR3, the full variable domain is DVKVTQSSRYLVKRTGEKVFLECVQDMDHENMFWYRQDPGLGLRLIYFSYDVKMKEKGDIPEGYSVSREKKERFSLILESASTNQTSMYLCASSFLGQGAYEQYFGPGTRLTVT.

In this sample, this clonotype turned up a few times. The rearrangement links TRBV4-3 to TRBJ2-1; 8 bases are shared with TRBD2. Germline V gives CDR1 LGHNA, CDR2 YSLEER. The CDR3 runs 16 residues. J gave up 8 bases and V 4 bases, and 13 bases lay outside the gene matches. DNA for the CDR3: TGCGCCAGCAGCCCTCTCCTCATAGCGGGACTATATGAGCAGTTCTTC. It translates to CASSPLLIAGLYEQFF.

This clonotype was seen at least ten times. V is TRBV29-1 and J is TRBJ2-1; maybe TRBD1 (7 bases). Trimming shortened V by 7 bases and J by 1 base, and 20 bases separated the two germline ends. Germline V gene sequence: CDR1 SQVTM, CDR2 ANQGSEA. The CDR3 length is 16 residues. The CDR3 region has the DNA TGCAGCGCCGATCAGAACAGGGGAGGTTCCTACAATGAGCAGTTCTTC. Its translation is CSADQNRGGSYNEQFF.

The chain carries TRBV28 and TRBJ2-5, with TRBD1 as a possible D gene (5 bases). Per germline, CDR1 MDHEN and CDR2 SYDVKM. The CDR3 has 15 amino acids. Trimming removed 3 bases at V and 5 bases at J, with 16 bases between. The CDR3 region is CASSFGRVVLETQYF. In DNA form, the CDR3 reads TGTGCCAGCAGTTTTGGCAGGGTTGTTTTGGAGACCCAGTACTTC.

This clonotype was recorded a few times. This chain's CDR3 is CASRSLGSKSEQFF. DNA of the CDR3: TGTGCCAGCAGGTCCCTGGGGAGTAAAAGTGAGCAGTTCTTC. The genes are TRBV6-2 or TRBV6-3 and TRBJ2-1; weak D call: TRBD2 (5 bases). CDR1 and CDR2 (germline): MNHEY, SVGEGT. V gave up 6 bases and J gave up 9 bases, with 18 bases separating them. This CDR3 has 14 residues.

This clonotype appeared a few times. The chain joins TRBV27 to TRBJ2-5; D may be TRBD1 or TRBD2 (6 bases each). This CDR3 spans 15 amino acids. V was cut by 6 bases and J by 7 bases, with 21 bases left in between. CDR1 is MNHEY, CDR2 SMNVEV, per germline (reference sequence). The CDR3 DNA sequence: TGTGCCAGCAGGGCTGTGGGGGGCCGTCCTGGGACCCAGTACTTC. Protein: CASRAVGGRPGTQYF.

This clonotype was detected a few times. The V call is TRBV3-1, the J call TRBJ2-2; D is unresolved. The CDR3 runs to 14 residues. The germline V and J ends were trimmed by 0 bases and 0 bases, with 2 bases remaining between them. The germline V gene has CDR1 LGHDT and CDR2 YNNKEL (reference sequence). The CDR3 protein is CASSQETNTGELFF. The CDR3 coding sequence is TGTGCCAGCAGCCAAGAGACGAACACCGGGGAGCTGTTTTTT.

There are a few counts of this clonotype. This sequence joins TRBV27 and TRBJ2-7; 12 bases map to TRBD2. CDR3 length equals 16 residues. CDR1 and CDR2 from the germline V gene are MNHEY and SMNVEV (reference sequence). J gave up 1 base and V 6 bases, and 7 bases lay outside the gene matches. The CDR3: CASRSPGLAGSYEQYF. The CDR3 DNA follows: TGTGCCAGCAGATCCCCCGGACTAGCGGGGTCCTACGAGCAGTACTTC.

The rearrangement links TRBV7-6 to TRBJ2-1, with a weak D call TRBD2 (6 bases). Trimming left V 1 base short and J 7 bases short, with 26 bases between. Germline V lookup: CDR1 SGHVS, CDR2 FNYEAQ. CDR3 length equals 19 residues. The CDR3 region has the DNA TGTGCCAGCAGCTTAGGGTTCCTGACGGGCGGGAACCCCCAAAATGAGCAGTTCTTC. It specifies CASSLGFLTGGNPQNEQFF.

This clonotype appeared many times. J is TRBJ2-2 and V is TRBV5-6, with D tentatively TRBD1 (5 bases). The CDR3 totals 16 residues. V was shortened by 4 bases and J by 0 bases, with 13 bases between the two germline ends. Germline-derived CDR1 and CDR2 are SGHDT and YYEEEE. CDR3 in DNA: TGTGCCAGCAGCCCCCGTGGACACCCGAACACCGGGGAGCTGTTTTTT. As protein: CASSPRGHPNTGELFF.

This clonotype was counted ten times or more. V usage is TRBV27 and J usage is TRBJ2-7; 13 nucleotides match TRBD2. V lost 5 bases, J lost 5 bases, and 9 bases stayed unmatched. CDR1 and CDR2 (germline): MNHEY, SMNVEV (reference sequence). The CDR3 runs 16 residues. The DNA of the CDR3 is TGTGCCAGCAGTCGGACTAGCGGGAGCGTCTGGAACGAGCAGTACTTC. Amino acids: CASSRTSGSVWNEQYF.

This clonotype was counted a few times. The gene calls are TRBV14 and TRBJ1-6, with a weak D call TRBD1 (6 bases). Trimming shortened V by 4 bases and J by 6 bases, and 16 bases separated the two germline ends. This CDR3 has 16 amino acids. Germline-derived CDR1 and CDR2 are SGHDN and FVKESK. The CDR3 bases are TGTGCCAGCAGCCGGAGGGGGGGCACTGGTAATTCACCCCTCCACTTT. This codes for CASSRRGGTGNSPLHF.

The CDR3: CASSPRRGTGASDTQYF. Written as DNA, the CDR3 is TGCGCCAGCAGCCCGCGCCGGGGCACAGGGGCTTCAGATACGCAGTATTTT. This chain connects TRBV5-1 to TRBJ2-3; 7 bases map to TRBD1. The CDR3 contains 17 residues. V dropped 4 bases and J dropped 4; count of bases not matched to a gene: 15. Germline values: CDR1 SGHRS, CDR2 YFSETQ.

This sequence joins TRBV28 and TRBJ2-2; no clear D gene. Trimming cost V 3 bases and J 8 bases, with 10 bases left between them. Germline assignment: CDR1 MDHEN and CDR2 SYDVKM. The CDR3 spans 13 residues. The CDR3 DNA follows: TGTGCCAGCAGTTTCCCCCCGACGGGGGAGCTGTTTTTT. Translated: CASSFPPTGELFF.

The rearrangement uses TRBV30 and TRBJ2-3; D is ambiguous. Germline CDR1 reads GTSNPN; CDR2 reads SVGIG (reference sequence). The CDR3 extends over 13 amino acids. V was trimmed by 3 bases and J by 2 bases, leaving 9 bases between them. The DNA of the CDR3 is TGTGCCTGGAGGCCCGGATTCACAGATACGCAGTATTTT. Translation: CAWRPGFTDTQYF.

The chain combines TRBV7-8 with TRBJ1-1; D gene uncertain. The CDR3 covers 14 residues. From germline, CDR1 is SGHVS and CDR2 FQNEAQ. V lost 5 bases, J lost 0 bases, and 10 bases lay in between. CDR3 amino acids: CASSPDILNTEAFF. CDR3 nucleotides: TGTGCCAGCAGCCCCGATATCCTGAACACTGAAGCTTTCTTT. Using reference TRBV7-8 and TRBJ1-1 for the parts outside the CDR3, the full variable domain is GAGVSQSPRYKVAKRGQDVALRCDPISGHVSLFWYQQALGQGPEFLTYFQNEAQLDKSGLPSDRFFAERPEGSVSTLKIQRTQQEDSAVYLCASSPDILNTEAFFGQGTRLTVV.

The chain joins TRBV12-3 or TRBV12-4 to TRBJ2-5; perhaps TRBD1 as D (6 bases). V lost 6 bases and J lost 1, with 18 bases in between. CDR3 length equals 16 residues. CDR3 coding DNA: TGTGCCAGCAGACTCACAGGGTTCCCCCTCCAAGAGACCCAGTACTTC. It is translated as CASRLTGFPLQETQYF.

The rearrangement joins TRBV9 to TRBJ2-7; D gene ambiguous. CDR3 size: 13 residues. CDR1 and CDR2 (germline): SGDLS, YYNGEE. V dropped 0 bases and J dropped 4 bases, with 8 bases sitting between them. This chain's CDR3 is CASSVAIGYEQYF. CDR3 nucleotide sequence: TGTGCCAGCAGCGTAGCTATTGGGTACGAGCAGTACTTC.

There are a few counts of this clonotype. The J gene is TRBJ1-2, the V gene TRBV20-1; weak D call: TRBD1 (5 bases). The CDR3 extends over 11 amino acids. Trimming left V 6 bases short and J 7 bases short, with 12 bases between. Germline V lookup: CDR1 DFQATT, CDR2 SNEGSKA (reference sequence). The CDR3 is CSALGGVGYTF. The CDR3 bases are TGCAGTGCCCTCGGAGGGGTTGGCTACACCTTC.

The V call is TRBV7-2, the J call TRBJ2-7; no clear D. Germline CDR1 is SGHTA and CDR2 is FQGNSA. V shed 4 bases and J shed 7 bases, with 14 bases lying between them. CDR3 length: 13 amino acids. As DNA, the CDR3 is TGTGCCAGCAGCTCGGGCCCTTTGGGAGAGCAGTACTTC. Its translation is CASSSGPLGEQYF.